The 28 T cell receptor beta chains given below trace back to one sample, sequenced in a study of Graves' ophthalmopathy and Graves' hyperthyroidism. Amplified TCR beta CDR3 regions were obtained using RNA transcripts as template. The first round was an RT-PCR with HTBI primers, and the second round was a multiplex PCR. Using its own MiXCR run on the multiplex PCR reads, TCRdb lists one record per CDR3 protein. The sample comprises over a million distinct CDR3 sequences, roughly 35% of which are singletons, and over 8.5% rests with the top ten. Sequenced: peripheral blood or thyroid tissue (not recorded which). The source of these receptors is an adult man with Graves' hyperthyroidism.

This clonotype has only a few counts. The rearrangement uses TRBV5-6 and TRBJ1-1; D is uncertain. This CDR3 contains 13 residues. In germline, CDR1 is SGHDT, CDR2 YYEEEE. V lost 1 base, J lost 7 bases, and 11 bases lay in between. CDR3 sequence: CASSLRHGYEAFF. The CDR3, as DNA: TGTGCCAGCAGCTTGCGTCACGGGTATGAAGCTTTCTTT.

This clonotype was detected a few times. The chain carries TRBV28 and TRBJ2-6, with D hard to call. The V gene's germline CDR1 is MDHEN and CDR2 SYDVKM. The CDR3 covers 11 residues. Trimming cost V 7 bases and J 7 bases, with 5 bases left between them. In DNA form, the CDR3 reads TGTGCCAGCACCGCAGCCAACGTCCTGACTTTC. As protein: CASTAANVLTF. The variable domain in full, completed from reference TRBV28 and TRBJ2-6, reads DVKVTQSSRYLVKRTGEKVFLECVQDMDHENMFWYRQDPGLGLRLIYFSYDVKMKEKGDIPEGYSVSREKKERFSLILESASTNQTSMYLCASTAANVLTFGAGSRLTVL.

This clonotype came up a few times. This chain joins TRBV12-3 or TRBV12-4 and TRBJ1-4, with no clear D. The V end lost 6 bases, the J end lost 8 bases, and 13 bases lay between the germline ends. This CDR3 spans 13 amino acids. The CDR3 here is CASRWRAREKLFF. The CDR3 coding sequence is TGTGCCAGCAGGTGGAGGGCCCGCGAAAAACTGTTTTTT.

This clonotype occurred many times. V and J are TRBV7-2 and TRBJ2-7, with D maybe TRBD1 (7 bases). The germline V and J ends were trimmed by 1 base and 0 bases, with 16 bases remaining between them. Per the germline V gene, CDR1 is SGHTA and CDR2 is FQGNSA. The CDR3 is 17 amino acids. The CDR3 region is CASSLGLAGGSSYEQYF. The CDR3, as DNA: TGTGCCAGCAGCTTAGGTCTGGCAGGGGGGAGCTCCTACGAGCAGTACTTC.

The gene calls are TRBV20-1 and TRBJ2-7; 7 nucleotides match TRBD1. The V gene's germline CDR1 is DFQATT and CDR2 SNEGSKA (reference sequence). With 6 bases clipped from V and 3 bases from J, the junction kept 11 bases outside the gene matches. The CDR3 runs 14 residues. In DNA form, the CDR3 reads TGCAGTGCCGCCCTCGACAGGGTTGACTACGAGCAGTACTTC. Translated, it gives CSAALDRVDYEQYF.

On this clonotype: A read error is possible here, since a much larger clone lies one base away. The V call is TRBV7-2, the J call TRBJ2-7; possibly TRBD1 for D (6 bases). The CDR3 loop spans 14 amino acids. The germline V gene encodes CDR1 SGHTA and CDR2 FQGNSA. The CDR3 sequence: CASRLGVRGYEQYF. The CDR3 region has the DNA TGTGCCAGCAGATTAGGCGTCAGGGGTTACGAGCAGTACTTC. Based on the CDR3 plus reference TRBV7-2 and TRBJ2-7, the full variable domain is GAGVSQSPSNKVTEKGKDVELRCDPISGHTALYWYRQSLGQGLEFLIYFQGNSAPDKSGLPSDRFSAERTGGSVSTLTIQRTQQEDSAVYLCASRLGVRGYEQYFGPGTRLTVT.

This clonotype was counted between two and nine times. This chain joins TRBV25-1 and TRBJ2-3; 10 bases line up with TRBD2. Per the germline V gene, CDR1 is MGHDK and CDR2 is SYGVNS. V was pared by 2 bases and J by 2 bases, with 7 bases of the junction left unmatched. The CDR3 sequence is 17 residues long. The CDR3 DNA sequence: TGTGCCAGCAGTGAACCTCGGCTAGCGGGAGTCACAGATACGCAGTATTTT. Translating gives CASSEPRLAGVTDTQYF. The full variable domain, its missing parts supplied by reference TRBV25-1 and TRBJ2-3, is EADIYQTPRYLVIGTGKKITLECSQTMGHDKMYWYQQDPGMELHLIHYSYGVNSTEKGDLSSESTVSRIRTEHFPLTLESARPSHTSQYLCASSEPRLAGVTDTQYFGPGTRLTVL.

The table lists this clonotype with many counts. The gene calls are TRBV20-1 and TRBJ1-2; D might be TRBD1 (5 bases). The CDR3 runs to 16 residues. Germline V lookup: CDR1 DFQATT, CDR2 SNEGSKA (reference sequence). Between the trimmed V and J ends, which lost 5 bases and 7 bases, there was a span of 26 bases. CDR3 sequence: CSAGGPTSGRHGGYTF. Written as DNA, the CDR3 is TGCAGTGCTGGCGGACCGACCTCGGGGCGTCATGGTGGCTACACCTTC.

This clonotype was detected only a few times. This sequence joins TRBV4-3 and TRBJ2-7; 8 bases are shared with TRBD1. The germline gives CDR1 LGHNA, CDR2 YSLEER. CDR3 length: 15 residues. The V and J ends lost 2 bases and 3 bases, in that order; junction bases with no gene match: 6. CDR3: CASSQLPGQDYEQYF. CDR3 in DNA: TGCGCCAGCAGCCAACTACCGGGACAGGACTACGAGCAGTACTTC.

The V call is TRBV20-1, the J call TRBJ2-5; D is possibly TRBD2 (5 bases). CDR3 length equals 15 residues. The germline V gene has CDR1 DFQATT and CDR2 SNEGSKA (reference sequence). V was pared by 7 bases and J by 5 bases, with 23 bases between. CDR3 DNA: TGCAGTGTTAAAGATCCGGCCGGGCCGGGGGAGACCCAGTACTTC. Amino acid sequence: CSVKDPAGPGETQYF.

This clonotype came up many times. The gene calls are TRBV4-3 and TRBJ2-5; tentative D call: TRBD2 (6 bases). The CDR3 extends over 14 amino acids. Trimming removed 4 bases from V and 5 bases from J, with 14 bases in between. The germline CDR1 and CDR2 sequences are LGHNA and YSLEER. For the CDR3, the DNA is TGCGCCAGCAGCCCCCACAGGCTAGCGGAGACCCAGTACTTC. Its protein product is CASSPHRLAETQYF.

This clonotype has more than one count but fewer than ten. The V and J genes are TRBV2 and TRBJ1-1; D gene unclear. CDR1 is SNHLY, CDR2 FYNNEI, per germline. The CDR3 totals 15 residues. V was pared by 7 bases and J by 5 bases, with 20 bases between. This CDR3 reads CASTPSVGVGTEAFF. In nucleotides, the CDR3 is TGTGCCAGCACCCCATCGGTCGGGGTCGGAACTGAAGCTTTCTTT.

A few counts support this clonotype. J is TRBJ1-6 and V is TRBV25-1; D not resolved. Looked up from germline, CDR1 is MGHDK and CDR2 is SYGVNS. The CDR3 covers 11 residues. The CDR3 loop reads CARNTDSPLHF. The DNA for the CDR3 is TGTGCTAGGAACACCGATTCACCCCTCCACTTT.

This clonotype appeared many times. This sequence joins TRBV19 and TRBJ1-4; TRBD1 is a possible D gene (6 bases). From germline, CDR1 is LNHDA and CDR2 SQIVND (reference sequence). V shed 7 bases and J shed 5 bases, with 11 bases lying between them. The CDR3 is 13 amino acids. The CDR3 region is CASKGTQNEKLFF. DNA for the CDR3: TGTGCCAGTAAAGGGACACAGAATGAAAAACTGTTTTTT.

The rearrangement uses TRBV7-9 and TRBJ1-2; D possibly corresponds to TRBD1 (6 bases). V lost 4 bases, J lost 2 bases, and 17 bases lay in between. The length of the CDR3 is 16 residues. Germline CDR1 reads SEHNR; CDR2 reads FQNEAQ (reference sequence). This CDR3 reads CASSSTKQGWNYGYTF. CDR3 nucleotides: TGTGCCAGCAGCTCAACGAAACAGGGTTGGAACTATGGCTACACCTTC.

There are a few counts of this clonotype. The rearrangement uses TRBV7-3 and TRBJ1-4; 7 nucleotides align to TRBD1. Germline assignment: CDR1 SGHTA and CDR2 FQGTGA. V lost 4 bases to trimming and J lost 5 bases; unmatched junction nucleotides: 7. This CDR3 spans 15 amino acids. The CDR3 sequence is CASSSKDRENEKLFF. The CDR3 DNA reads TGTGCCAGCAGCTCAAAAGACAGGGAGAATGAAAAACTGTTTTTT.

The count of this clonotype is one. The V call is TRBV20-1, the J call TRBJ1-2; D might be TRBD1 (6 bases). Trimming cost V 0 bases and J 4 bases, with 9 bases left between them. The germline CDR1 and CDR2 sequences are DFQATT and SNEGSKA (reference sequence). The CDR3 loop spans 13 amino acids. The CDR3 reads CSARDGTTYGYTF. In nucleotides, the CDR3 is TGCAGTGCTAGAGACGGGACAACCTATGGCTACACCTTC.

The sample holds a few counts of this clonotype. The chain is built from TRBV6-6 and TRBJ1-4; D unresolved. The CDR3 contains 15 residues. Germline lookup yields CDR1 MNHNY and CDR2 SVGAGI (reference sequence). V shed 6 bases and J shed 0 bases, with 11 bases lying between them. Here the CDR3 reads CASSPGPSTNEKLFF. The CDR3 bases are TGTGCCAGCAGCCCGGGTCCATCAACTAATGAAAAACTGTTTTTT.

This rearrangement joins TRBV6-5 to TRBJ2-7, with D perhaps being TRBD1 or TRBD2 (5 bases each). Deletions cut 6 bases from V and 2 bases from J, with 17 bases between. CDR3 length: 15 residues. Per germline, CDR1 MNHEY and CDR2 SVGAGI. The CDR3 DNA reads TGTGCCAGCAGCTTTATCCGAGGGGAACCCTACGAGCAGTACTTC. As protein: CASSFIRGEPYEQYF.

This clonotype showed up just once. V usage is TRBV6-5 and J usage is TRBJ1-2; weak D call: TRBD1 (5 bases). Germline V gene data show CDR1 as MNHEY and CDR2 as SVGAGI. The CDR3 covers 13 residues. The ends were cut back, 3 bases at V and 6 bases at J, with 11 bases in the middle. The CDR3 is CASSYVRANGYTF. CDR3 DNA: TGTGCCAGCAGTTATGTCAGGGCAAATGGCTACACCTTC.

The chain recombines TRBV29-1 with TRBJ1-2; D unclear. Trimming stripped 2 bases from V and 8 bases from J, with 12 bases between. Looked up from germline, CDR1 is SQVTM and CDR2 is ANQGSEA. The CDR3 totals 12 residues. CDR3 sequence: CSVETRESGYTF. The CDR3 DNA reads TGCAGCGTTGAAACTAGGGAGTCGGGCTACACCTTC.

There are a few counts of this clonotype. The chain has TRBV20-1 and TRBJ2-5, with 16 bases that match TRBD2. After removal of 3 bases from V and 1 base from J, the junction contained 8 bases not matched to a gene. The CDR3 is 18 amino acids. Germline-derived CDR1 and CDR2 are DFQATT and SNEGSKA (reference sequence). The DNA of the CDR3 is TGCAGTGCTAGCCCCGGGACTAGCGGGGGGGCCCGCCAAGAGACCCAGTACTTC. The encoded protein is CSASPGTSGGARQETQYF.

At least ten counts were recorded for this clonotype. The chain uses TRBV15 and TRBJ1-5; D gene unclear. CDR1 and CDR2 from the germline V gene are LNHNV and YYDKDF (reference sequence). V was cut by 1 base and J by 8 bases, with 12 bases left in between. The CDR3 is 14 residues long. The CDR3 here is CATSRGPEWEPQHF. DNA of the CDR3: TGTGCCACCAGCAGAGGTCCCGAATGGGAGCCCCAGCATTTT. The full variable domain, rest sourced from reference TRBV15 and TRBJ1-5, is DAMVIQNPRYQVTQFGKPVTLSCSQTLNHNVMYWYQQKSSQAPKLLFHYYDKDFNNEADTPDNFQSRRPNTSFCFLDIRSPGLGDTAMYLCATSRGPEWEPQHFGDGTRLSIL.

This clonotype was picked up many times. The gene calls are TRBV24-1 and TRBJ1-6; TRBD1 matches 7 bases. Germline V CDR1 and CDR2: KGHDR, SFDVKD. This CDR3 is 15 amino acids long. The V gene end was trimmed by 11 bases and the J gene end by 5 bases; junction bases not matched to a gene: 11. CDR3 nucleotides: TGTGCCAGACCCCTCTCGACAGGGAATAATTCACCCCTCCACTTT. Translation: CARPLSTGNNSPLHF.

At least ten counts were recorded for this clonotype. V gene TRBV28 combines with J gene TRBJ1-2, with no clear D. CDR3 length: 11 residues. The germline V gene encodes CDR1 MDHEN and CDR2 SYDVKM. The germline V and J ends were trimmed by 4 bases and 8 bases, with 8 bases remaining between them. The DNA for the CDR3 is TGTGCCAGCAGTTCTCTGGAGGGCTACACCTTC. Amino acid sequence: CASSSLEGYTF.

This clonotype was observed at least ten times. V gene TRBV7-7 combines with J gene TRBJ2-7, with 11 bases aligning to TRBD1. CDR1 is SSHAT and CDR2 is FNYEAQ in the germline V gene (reference sequence). This CDR3 has 15 amino acids. V lost 3 bases and J lost 1; bases outside the gene matches: 2. The CDR3 region has the DNA TGTGCCAGCAGCTTCGGACAGGGGGCTTCCTACGAGCAGTACTTC. Its protein is CASSFGQGASYEQYF. The whole variable domain, filled in from reference TRBV7-7 and TRBJ2-7, reads GAGVSQSPRYKVTKRGQDVTLRCDPISSHATLYWYQQALGQGPEFLTYFNYEAQPDKSGLPSDRFSAERPEGSISTLTIQRTEQRDSAMYRCASSFGQGASYEQYFGPGTRLTVT.

The gene calls are TRBV12-3 or TRBV12-4 and TRBJ1-4, with D maybe TRBD1 (5 bases). This CDR3 is 13 amino acids long. Trimming took off 7 bases at V and 8 bases at J, with 14 bases between the two ends. The CDR3 DNA follows: TGTGCCAGCATGGACCCGGGGCGGGAAAAACTGTTTTTT. Amino acids: CASMDPGREKLFF.

The chain combines TRBV25-1 with TRBJ1-2; 8 positions agree with TRBD1. V gave up 2 bases and J gave up 1 base; unmatched junction bases: 9. Germline V gives CDR1 MGHDK, CDR2 SYGVNS. This CDR3 region has 17 residues. Here the CDR3 reads CASSEARPGQVNYGYTF. For the CDR3, the DNA is TGTGCCAGCAGTGAAGCTCGACCGGGACAGGTTAACTATGGCTACACCTTC.